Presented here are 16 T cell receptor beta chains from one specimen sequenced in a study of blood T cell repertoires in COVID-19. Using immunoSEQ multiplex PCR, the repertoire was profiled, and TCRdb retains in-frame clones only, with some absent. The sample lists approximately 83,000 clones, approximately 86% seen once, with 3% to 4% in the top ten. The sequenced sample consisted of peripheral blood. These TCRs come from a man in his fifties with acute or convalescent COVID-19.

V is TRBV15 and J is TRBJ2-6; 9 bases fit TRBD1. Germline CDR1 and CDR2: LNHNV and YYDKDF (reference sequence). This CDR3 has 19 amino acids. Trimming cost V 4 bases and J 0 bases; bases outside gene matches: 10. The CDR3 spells CATSITGQGSYSGANVLTF. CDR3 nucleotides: TGTGCCACCAGCATTACAGGACAGGGGTCTTACTCTGGGGCCAACGTCCTGACTTTC. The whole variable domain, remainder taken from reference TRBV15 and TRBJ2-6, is DAMVIQNPRYQVTQFGKPVTLSCSQTLNHNVMYWYQQKSSQAPKLLFHYYDKDFNNEADTPDNFQSRRPNTSFCFLDIRSPGLGDTAMYLCATSITGQGSYSGANVLTFGAGSRLTVL.

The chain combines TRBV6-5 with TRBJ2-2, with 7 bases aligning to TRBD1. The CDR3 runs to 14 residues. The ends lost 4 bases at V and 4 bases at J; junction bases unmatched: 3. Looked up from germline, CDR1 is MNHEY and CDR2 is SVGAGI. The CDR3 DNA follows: TGTGCCAGCAGTTTCCACAGGGGCACCGGGGAGCTGTTTTTT. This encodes CASSFHRGTGELFF.

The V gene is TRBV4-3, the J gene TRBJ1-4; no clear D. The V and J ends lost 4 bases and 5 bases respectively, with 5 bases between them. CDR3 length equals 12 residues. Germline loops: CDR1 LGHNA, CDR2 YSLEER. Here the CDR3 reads CASSRANEKLFF. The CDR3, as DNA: TGCGCCAGCAGCCGAGCCAATGAAAAACTGTTTTTT.

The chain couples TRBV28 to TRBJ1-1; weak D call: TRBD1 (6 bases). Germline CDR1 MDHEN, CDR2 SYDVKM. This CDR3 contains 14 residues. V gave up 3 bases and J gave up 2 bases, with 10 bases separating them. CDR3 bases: TGTGCCAGCAGTTTCGGGGGGCTAAACACTGAAGCTTTCTTT. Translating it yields CASSFGGLNTEAFF. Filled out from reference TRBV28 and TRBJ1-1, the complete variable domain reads DVKVTQSSRYLVKRTGEKVFLECVQDMDHENMFWYRQDPGLGLRLIYFSYDVKMKEKGDIPEGYSVSREKKERFSLILESASTNQTSMYLCASSFGGLNTEAFFGQGTRLTVV.

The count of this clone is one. CDR3 loop: CATGRSGTDNEQFF. CDR3 DNA sequence: TGTGCCACCGGCCGCTCTGGGACAGACAATGAGCAGTTCTTC. The chain combines TRBV24-1 with TRBJ2-1; 7 bases fit TRBD1. Germline lookup yields CDR1 KGHDR and CDR2 SFDVKD. CDR3 size: 14 residues. V dropped 9 bases and J dropped 5; count of bases not matched to a gene: 9.

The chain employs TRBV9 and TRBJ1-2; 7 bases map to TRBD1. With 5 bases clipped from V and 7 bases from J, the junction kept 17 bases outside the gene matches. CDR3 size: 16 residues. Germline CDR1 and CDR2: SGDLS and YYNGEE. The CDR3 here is CASRDSPPTGDGGYTF. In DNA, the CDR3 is TGTGCCAGCAGGGACTCGCCTCCAACAGGGGACGGTGGCTACACCTTC.

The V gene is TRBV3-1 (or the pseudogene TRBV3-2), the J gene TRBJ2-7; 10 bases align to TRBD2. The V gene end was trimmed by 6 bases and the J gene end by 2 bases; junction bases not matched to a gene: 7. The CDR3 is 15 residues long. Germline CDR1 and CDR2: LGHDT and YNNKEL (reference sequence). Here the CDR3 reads CASSPSGTSAYEQYF. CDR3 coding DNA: TGTGCCAGCAGTCCTTCCGGGACTAGCGCCTACGAGCAGTACTTC.

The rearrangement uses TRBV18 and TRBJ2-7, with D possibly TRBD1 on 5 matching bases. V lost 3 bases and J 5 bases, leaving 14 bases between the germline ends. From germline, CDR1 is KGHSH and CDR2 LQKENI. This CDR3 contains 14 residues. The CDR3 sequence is CASSPSRADNEQYF. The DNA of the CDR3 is TGTGCCAGCTCACCCTCCAGGGCTGACAACGAGCAGTACTTC.

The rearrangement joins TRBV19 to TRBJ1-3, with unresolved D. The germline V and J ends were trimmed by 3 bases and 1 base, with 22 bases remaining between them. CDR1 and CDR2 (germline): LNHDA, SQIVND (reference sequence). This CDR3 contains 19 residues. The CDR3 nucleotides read TGTGCCAGTAGTATTACCCCCCCGCGCAGCAGGAGGTCTGGAAACACCATATATTTT. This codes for CASSITPPRSRRSGNTIYF. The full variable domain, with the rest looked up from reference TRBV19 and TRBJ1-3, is DGGITQSPKYLFRKEGQNVTLSCEQNLNHDAMYWYRQDPGQGLRLIYYSQIVNDFQKGDIAEGYSVSREKKESFPLTVTSAQKNPTAFYLCASSITPPRSRRSGNTIYFGEGSWLTVV.

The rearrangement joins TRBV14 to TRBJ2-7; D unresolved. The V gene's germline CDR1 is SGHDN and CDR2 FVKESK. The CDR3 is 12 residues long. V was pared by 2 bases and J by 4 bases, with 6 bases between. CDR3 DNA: TGTGCCAGCAGCCAAAGCGAGTACGAGCAGTACTTC. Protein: CASSQSEYEQYF.

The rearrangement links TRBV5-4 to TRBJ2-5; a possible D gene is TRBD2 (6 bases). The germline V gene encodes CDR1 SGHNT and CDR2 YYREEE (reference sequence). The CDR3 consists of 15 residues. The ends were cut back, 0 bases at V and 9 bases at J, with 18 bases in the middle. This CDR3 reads CASSLGGSGRGAQYF. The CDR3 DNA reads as TGTGCCAGCAGCTTGGGAGGGAGCGGGCGGGGCGCCCAGTACTTC.

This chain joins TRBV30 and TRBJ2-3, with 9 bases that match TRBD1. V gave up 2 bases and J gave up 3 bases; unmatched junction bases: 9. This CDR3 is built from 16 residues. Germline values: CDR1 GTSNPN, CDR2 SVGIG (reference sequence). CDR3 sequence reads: CAWSLGQGTGTDTQYF. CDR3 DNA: TGTGCCTGGAGTCTCGGACAGGGGACGGGAACAGATACGCAGTATTTT.

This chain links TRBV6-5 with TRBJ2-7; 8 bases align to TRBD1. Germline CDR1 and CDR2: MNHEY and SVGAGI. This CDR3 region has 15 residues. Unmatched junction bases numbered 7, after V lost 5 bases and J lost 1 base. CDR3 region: CASSRTGTGSYEQYF. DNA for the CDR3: TGTGCCAGCAGTCGCACCGGGACAGGTTCCTACGAGCAGTACTTC.

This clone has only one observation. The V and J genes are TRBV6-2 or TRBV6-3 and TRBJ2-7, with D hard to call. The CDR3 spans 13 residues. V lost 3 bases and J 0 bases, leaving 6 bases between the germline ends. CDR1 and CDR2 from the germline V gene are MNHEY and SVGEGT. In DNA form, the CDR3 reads TGTGCCAGCAGTTATGAGGACTCCTACGAGCAGTACTTC. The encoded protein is CASSYEDSYEQYF.

CDR3 sequence (DNA): TGCGCCAGCACCGCCGGGACAGGGGATTCCAACTATGGCTACACCTTC. Translating it yields CASTAGTGDSNYGYTF. The V call is TRBV10-2, the J call TRBJ1-2; 10 bases map to TRBD1. Germline CDR1 and CDR2: WSHSY and SAAADI. The CDR3 is 16 residues long. V gave up 7 bases and J gave up 2 bases; unmatched junction bases: 10.

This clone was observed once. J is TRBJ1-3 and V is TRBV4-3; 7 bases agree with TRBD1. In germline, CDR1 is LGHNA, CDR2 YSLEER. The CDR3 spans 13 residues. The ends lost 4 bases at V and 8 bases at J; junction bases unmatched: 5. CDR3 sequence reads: CASSPQGGHTIYF. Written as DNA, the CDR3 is TGCGCCAGCAGCCCTCAGGGGGGACACACCATATATTTT.